This TCR beta chain was identified during a study of T cells in Graves' hyperthyroidism and ophthalmopathy. The ends were cut back, 3 bases at V and 7 bases at J, with 16 bases in the middle. This CDR3 spans 15 amino acids. Uncontrolled infections, other autoimmune diseases, pregnancy or lactation led to exclusion of patients. Amplification of TCR beta CDR3 regions used RNA as the template. First-round RT-PCR with HTBI primers amplified the TCR CDR3 region. TCRdb re-derived calls from the multiplex PCR reads in MiXCR, one entry per CDR3 protein. The sample shows fewer than 900,000 distinct CDR3 sequences, 16% of them seen only once.

This receptor was taken from a man between 18 and 35 years old with Graves' hyperthyroidism. This chain connects TRBV12-3 or TRBV12-4 to TRBJ1-5; D may be TRBD1 (6 bases). Sequenced sample: blood. CDR3 sequence reads: CASSFSAGAGQPQHF. In DNA form, the CDR3 reads TGTGCCAGCAGTTTTTCGGCGGGGGCTGGACAGCCCCAGCATTTT.